The rows below give T cell receptor beta chains drawn from one sample of a study of shared clonotypes between healthy human individuals. Clones were read by immunoSEQ multiplex PCR, and TCRdb kept only the in-frame ones, dropping some. There are approximately 840,000 clones in the sample; 95% to 97% occur only once, and around 0.25% lies in the top ten. The specimen was naive CD8+ T cells sorted from blood. The source is a man aged 30-40 years in good health. Both conserved end residues are trimmed from each CDR3. The order of the fields is J gene, V gene, clone size, CDR3 protein. Part of the rows lack a size; the others show once, few, many or a class for expanded clones.

J gene: TRBJ2-2; V gene: TRBV28; clone size: NA; CDR3 protein: ASSLIPEGTGELF
J gene: TRBJ1-4; V gene: TRBV6-5; clone size: once; CDR3 protein: ASSYSPRGSNEKLF
J gene: TRBJ1-2; V gene: TRBV7-9; clone size: NA; CDR3 protein: ASSLAITGYGYT
J gene: TRBJ2-7; V gene: TRBV27; clone size: NA; CDR3 protein: ATHYEQY
J gene: TRBJ1-4; V gene: TRBV7-9; clone size: NA; CDR3 protein: ASSSPRGTENEKLF
J gene: TRBJ2-2; V gene: TRBV2; clone size: NA; CDR3 protein: ASSDSSGANTGELF
J gene: TRBJ2-7; V gene: TRBV4-2; clone size: NA; CDR3 protein: ASSQALYDEQY
J gene: TRBJ2-6; V gene: TRBV27; clone size: NA; CDR3 protein: ASSPLAGANVLT
J gene: TRBJ2-7; V gene: TRBV9; clone size: NA; CDR3 protein: ASSPRTGDYEQY
J gene: TRBJ2-7; V gene: TRBV9; clone size: NA; CDR3 protein: ASSVSWTSSYEQY
J gene: TRBJ1-2; V gene: TRBV4-1; clone size: NA; CDR3 protein: ASSPHWEDYGYT
J gene: TRBJ2-7; V gene: TRBV7-9; clone size: once; CDR3 protein: ASSSPPGVGYEQY
J gene: TRBJ2-1; V gene: TRBV7-9; clone size: NA; CDR3 protein: ASSTPGLAGVEQF
J gene: TRBJ2-3; V gene: TRBV7-7; clone size: NA; CDR3 protein: ASSLGAGGSTDTQY
J gene: TRBJ2-5; V gene: TRBV5-6; clone size: NA; CDR3 protein: ASSRLLASEETQY
J gene: TRBJ1-5; V gene: TRBV5-1; clone size: NA; CDR3 protein: ASSSGTGNNQPQH
J gene: TRBJ2-5; V gene: TRBV4-1; clone size: NA; CDR3 protein: ASSQRTGPEQETQY
J gene: TRBJ2-1; V gene: TRBV6-7; clone size: NA; CDR3 protein: ASSNGHGILSSYNEQF
J gene: TRBJ2-1; V gene: TRBV4-1; clone size: NA; CDR3 protein: ASSQVLGGDPSYNEQF
J gene: TRBJ2-3; V gene: TRBV28; clone size: NA; CDR3 protein: ASSSGLAGVRDTQY
J gene: TRBJ1-1; V gene: TRBV7-2; clone size: NA; CDR3 protein: ASSLDMPGEQAF
J gene: TRBJ1-2; V gene: TRBV6-6; clone size: NA; CDR3 protein: ASSWTGDGYGYT
J gene: TRBJ2-2; V gene: TRBV13; clone size: NA; CDR3 protein: ASSVGDRGYTGELF
J gene: TRBJ2-1; V gene: TRBV11-2; clone size: NA; CDR3 protein: ASSQGQASYNEQF
J gene: TRBJ2-7; V gene: TRBV5-1; clone size: NA; CDR3 protein: ASSRTSGEAYEQY
J gene: TRBJ2-4; V gene: TRBV2; clone size: NA; CDR3 protein: ASCGKDTGSRDIQY
J gene: TRBJ2-7; V gene: TRBV9; clone size: NA; CDR3 protein: ASSGLAGPSSYEQY
J gene: TRBJ1-2; V gene: TRBV4-1; clone size: NA; CDR3 protein: ASSQAGTGRYGYT
J gene: TRBJ1-2; V gene: TRBV6-1; clone size: NA; CDR3 protein: ASSEAYGYT
J gene: TRBJ1-2; V gene: TRBV25-1; clone size: NA; CDR3 protein: ASTGTEDGYT
J gene: TRBJ2-2; V gene: TRBV7-9; clone size: NA; CDR3 protein: ASVHSTGNTGELF
J gene: TRBJ1-2; V gene: TRBV5-1; clone size: NA; CDR3 protein: ASSLEAYGYT
J gene: TRBJ2-1; V gene: TRBV25-1; clone size: NA; CDR3 protein: ASSEPGNEQF
J gene: TRBJ2-7; V gene: TRBV7-9; clone size: NA; CDR3 protein: ASSYPGQEGSYEQY
J gene: TRBJ2-1; V gene: TRBV7-9; clone size: NA; CDR3 protein: ASSPPTSGSGNEQF
J gene: TRBJ2-1; V gene: TRBV5-8; clone size: NA; CDR3 protein: ASSLEASYNEQF
J gene: TRBJ2-1; V gene: TRBV7-9; clone size: NA; CDR3 protein: ASSLPSGRGYNEQF
J gene: TRBJ2-6; V gene: TRBV27; clone size: NA; CDR3 protein: ASSSTGNQIVGANVLT
J gene: TRBJ2-7; V gene: TRBV19; clone size: NA; CDR3 protein: ASIPRARSYYYEQY
J gene: TRBJ2-5; V gene: TRBV7-8; clone size: NA; CDR3 protein: ASSLALSGFQQETQY
J gene: TRBJ2-7; V gene: TRBV5-1; clone size: NA; CDR3 protein: ASRPDRGTTYEQY
J gene: TRBJ2-3; V gene: TRBV7-2; clone size: NA; CDR3 protein: ASSFGLAGATDTQY